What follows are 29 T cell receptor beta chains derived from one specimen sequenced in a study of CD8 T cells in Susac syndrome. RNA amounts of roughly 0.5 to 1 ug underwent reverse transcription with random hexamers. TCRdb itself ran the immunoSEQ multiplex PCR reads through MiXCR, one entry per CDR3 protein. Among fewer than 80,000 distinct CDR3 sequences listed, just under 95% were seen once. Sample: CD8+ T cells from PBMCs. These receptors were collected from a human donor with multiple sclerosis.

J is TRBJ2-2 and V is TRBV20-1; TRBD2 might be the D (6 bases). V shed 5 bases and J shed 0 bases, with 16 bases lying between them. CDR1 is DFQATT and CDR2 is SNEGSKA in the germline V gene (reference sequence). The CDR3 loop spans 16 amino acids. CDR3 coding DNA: TGCAGTGCTCCAGAGACCGGGAGCGCGAACACCGGGGAGCTGTTTTTT. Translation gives CSAPETGSANTGELFF.

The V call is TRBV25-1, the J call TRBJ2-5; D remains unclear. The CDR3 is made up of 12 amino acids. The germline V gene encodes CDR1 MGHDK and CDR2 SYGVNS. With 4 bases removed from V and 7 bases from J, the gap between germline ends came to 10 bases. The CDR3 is CASSGGVGTQYF. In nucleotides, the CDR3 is TGTGCCAGCAGTGGGGGTGTGGGGACCCAGTACTTC.

CDR3 in DNA: TGTGCCAGCAGCCCCCTGGACAGGGAGCCCTTTAACTATGGCTACACCTTC. The encoded protein is CASSPLDREPFNYGYTF. This sequence joins TRBV9 and TRBJ1-2; 8 bases are a match to TRBD1. Germline CDR1 is SGDLS and CDR2 is YYNGEE. The CDR3 length is 17 residues. V lost 4 bases and J lost 1; bases outside the gene matches: 12. Full variable domain (outside the CDR3, taken from reference TRBV9 and TRBJ1-2): DSGVTQTPKHLITATGQRVTLRCSPRSGDLSVYWYQQSLDQGLQFLIQYYNGEERAKGNILERFSAQQFPDLHSELNLSSLELGDSALYFCASSPLDREPFNYGYTFGSGTRLTVV.

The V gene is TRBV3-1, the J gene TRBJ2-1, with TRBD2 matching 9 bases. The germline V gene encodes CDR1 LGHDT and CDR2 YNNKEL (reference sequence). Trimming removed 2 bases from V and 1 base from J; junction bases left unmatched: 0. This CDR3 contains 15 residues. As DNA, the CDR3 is TGTGCCAGCAGCCAACTAGCGGGGTCCTACAATGAGCAGTTCTTC. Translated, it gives CASSQLAGSYNEQFF.

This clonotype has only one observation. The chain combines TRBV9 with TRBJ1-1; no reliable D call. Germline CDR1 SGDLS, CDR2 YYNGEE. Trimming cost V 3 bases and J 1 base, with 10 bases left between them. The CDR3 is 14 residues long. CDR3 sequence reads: CASSAVSTNTEAFF. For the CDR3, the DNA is TGTGCCAGCAGCGCCGTATCAACGAACACTGAAGCTTTCTTT.

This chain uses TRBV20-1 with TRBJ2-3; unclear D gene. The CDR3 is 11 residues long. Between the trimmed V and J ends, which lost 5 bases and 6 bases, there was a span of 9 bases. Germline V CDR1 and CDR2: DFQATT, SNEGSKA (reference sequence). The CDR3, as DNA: TGCAGTGCTGATCAGGCGGATACGCAGTATTTT. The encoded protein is CSADQADTQYF.

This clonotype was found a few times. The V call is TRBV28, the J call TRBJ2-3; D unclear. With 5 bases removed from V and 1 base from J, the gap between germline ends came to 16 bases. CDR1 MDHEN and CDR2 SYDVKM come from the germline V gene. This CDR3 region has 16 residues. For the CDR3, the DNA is TGTGCCAGCAGTCCTCGACTGGGCGGAGGCACAGATACGCAGTATTTT. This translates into CASSPRLGGGTDTQYF.

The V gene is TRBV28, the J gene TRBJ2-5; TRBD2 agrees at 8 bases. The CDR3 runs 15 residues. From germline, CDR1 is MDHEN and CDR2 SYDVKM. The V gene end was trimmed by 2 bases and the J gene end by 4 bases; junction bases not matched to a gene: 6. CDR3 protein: CASSLEAGVSETQYF. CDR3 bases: TGTGCCAGCAGTTTAGAAGCGGGGGTATCAGAGACCCAGTACTTC.

CDR3 nucleotide sequence: TGTGCCACCAGTGACCCCGGGACAGGGCCCGACAATGAGCAGTTCTTC. Amino acids: CATSDPGTGPDNEQFF. The J gene is TRBJ2-1, the V gene TRBV24-1, with 9 bases aligning to TRBD1. The J segment lost 5 bases and the V segment lost 4 bases, leaving 8 bases of the junction unmatched. Germline CDR1 is KGHDR and CDR2 is SFDVKD. CDR3 length equals 16 residues.

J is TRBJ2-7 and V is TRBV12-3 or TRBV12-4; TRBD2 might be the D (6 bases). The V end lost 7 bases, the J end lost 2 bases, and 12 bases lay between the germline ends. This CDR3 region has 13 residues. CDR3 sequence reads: CASTGDSTYEQYF. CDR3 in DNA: TGTGCCAGCACTGGGGACTCGACCTACGAGCAGTACTTC.

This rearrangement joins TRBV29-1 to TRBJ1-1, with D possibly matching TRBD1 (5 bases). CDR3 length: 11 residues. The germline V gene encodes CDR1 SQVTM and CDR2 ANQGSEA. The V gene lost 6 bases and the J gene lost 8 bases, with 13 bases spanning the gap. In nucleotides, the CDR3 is TGCAGCGTCCCGTCAGGGACCGAAGCTTTCTTT. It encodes CSVPSGTEAFF. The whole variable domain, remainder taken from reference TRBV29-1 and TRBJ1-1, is SAVISQKPSRDICQRGTSLTIQCQVDSQVTMMFWYRQQPGQSLTLIATANQGSEATYESGFVIDKFPISRPNLTFSTLTVSNMSPEDSSIYLCSVPSGTEAFFGQGTRLTVV.

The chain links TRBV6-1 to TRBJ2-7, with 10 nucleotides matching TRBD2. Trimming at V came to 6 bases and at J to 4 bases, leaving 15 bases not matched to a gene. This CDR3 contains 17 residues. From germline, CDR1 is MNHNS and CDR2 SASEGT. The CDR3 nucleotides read TGTGCCAGCAGGGAACACGAATTAGCGGGAGGCTCGTACGAGCAGTACTTC. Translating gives CASREHELAGGSYEQYF.

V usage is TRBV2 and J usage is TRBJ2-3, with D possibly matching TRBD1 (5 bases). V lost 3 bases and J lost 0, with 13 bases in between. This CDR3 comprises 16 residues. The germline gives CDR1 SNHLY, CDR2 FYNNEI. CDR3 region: CASSDLETESTDTQYF. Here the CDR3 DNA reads TGTGCCAGCAGTGATCTTGAGACAGAGAGCACAGATACGCAGTATTTT.

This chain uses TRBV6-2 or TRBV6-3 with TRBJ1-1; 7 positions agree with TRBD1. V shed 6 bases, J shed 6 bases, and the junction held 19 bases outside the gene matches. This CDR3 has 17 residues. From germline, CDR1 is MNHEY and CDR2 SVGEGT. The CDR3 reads CASSSTRQGKRGPEAFF. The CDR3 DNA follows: TGTGCCAGCAGCTCAACAAGACAGGGTAAGAGAGGTCCTGAAGCTTTCTTT.

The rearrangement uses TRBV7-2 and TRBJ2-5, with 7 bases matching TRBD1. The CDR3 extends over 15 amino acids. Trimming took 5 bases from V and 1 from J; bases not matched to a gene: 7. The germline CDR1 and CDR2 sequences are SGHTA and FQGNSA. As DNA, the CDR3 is TGTGCCAGCAGCCAAAGGGGACAGCCCCAAGAGACCCAGTACTTC. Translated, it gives CASSQRGQPQETQYF. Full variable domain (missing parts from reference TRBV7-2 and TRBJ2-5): GAGVSQSPSNKVTEKGKDVELRCDPISGHTALYWYRQSLGQGLEFLIYFQGNSAPDKSGLPSDRFSAERTGGSVSTLTIQRTQQEDSAVYLCASSQRGQPQETQYFGPGTRLLVL.

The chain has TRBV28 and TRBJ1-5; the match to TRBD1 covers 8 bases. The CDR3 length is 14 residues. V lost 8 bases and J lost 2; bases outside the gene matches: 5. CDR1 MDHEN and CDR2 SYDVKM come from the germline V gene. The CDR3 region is CASLTQGGNQPQHF. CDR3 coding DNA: TGTGCCAGCCTTACACAGGGGGGCAATCAGCCCCAGCATTTT.

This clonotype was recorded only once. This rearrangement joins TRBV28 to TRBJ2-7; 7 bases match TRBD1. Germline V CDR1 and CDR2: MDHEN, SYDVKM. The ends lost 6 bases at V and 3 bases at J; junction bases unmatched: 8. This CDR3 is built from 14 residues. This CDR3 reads CASRQGTDLYEQYF. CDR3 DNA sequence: TGTGCCAGCAGACAGGGGACAGACCTCTACGAGCAGTACTTC.

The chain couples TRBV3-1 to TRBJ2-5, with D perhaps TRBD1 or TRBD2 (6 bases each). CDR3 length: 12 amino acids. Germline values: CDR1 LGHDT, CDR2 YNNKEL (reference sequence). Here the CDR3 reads CGGGGPDGTQYF. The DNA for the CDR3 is TGTGGAGGAGGGGGGCCTGATGGGACCCAGTACTTC.

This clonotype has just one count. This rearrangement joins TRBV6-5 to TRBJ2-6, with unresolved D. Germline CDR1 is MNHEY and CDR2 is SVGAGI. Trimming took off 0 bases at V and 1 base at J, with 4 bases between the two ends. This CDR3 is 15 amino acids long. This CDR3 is CASSYSDSGANVLTF. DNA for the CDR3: TGTGCCAGCAGTTACTCAGATTCTGGGGCCAACGTCCTGACTTTC.

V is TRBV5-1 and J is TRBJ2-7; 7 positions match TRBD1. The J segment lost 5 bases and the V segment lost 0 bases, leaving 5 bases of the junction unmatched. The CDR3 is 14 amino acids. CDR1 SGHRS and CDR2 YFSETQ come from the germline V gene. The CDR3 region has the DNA TGCGCCAGCAGCTTGGGGACAGGCCAGAACGAGCAGTACTTC. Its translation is CASSLGTGQNEQYF.

The CDR3 sequence: CASSLPYGTGRNEQFF. In DNA form, the CDR3 reads TGTGCCAGCAGCTTACCCTACGGCACAGGGCGCAATGAGCAGTTCTTC. The rearrangement links TRBV5-4 to TRBJ2-1; a possible D gene is TRBD1 (6 bases). Germline-derived CDR1 and CDR2 are SGHNT and YYREEE (reference sequence). CDR3 size: 16 residues. The V end lost 2 bases, the J end lost 6 bases, and 18 bases lay between the germline ends.

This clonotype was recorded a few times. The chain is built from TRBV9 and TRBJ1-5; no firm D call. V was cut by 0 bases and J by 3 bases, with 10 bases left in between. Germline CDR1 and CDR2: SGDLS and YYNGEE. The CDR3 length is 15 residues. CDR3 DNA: TGTGCCAGCAGCGTAGGGCAGGATCACAATCAGCCCCAGCATTTT. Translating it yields CASSVGQDHNQPQHF.

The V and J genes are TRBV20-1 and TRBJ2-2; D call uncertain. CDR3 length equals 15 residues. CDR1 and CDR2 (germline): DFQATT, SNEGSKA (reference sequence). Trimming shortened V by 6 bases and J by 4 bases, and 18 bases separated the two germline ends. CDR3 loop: CSAPLVWGSTGELFF. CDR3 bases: TGCAGTGCCCCGTTGGTCTGGGGTAGCACCGGGGAGCTGTTTTTT.

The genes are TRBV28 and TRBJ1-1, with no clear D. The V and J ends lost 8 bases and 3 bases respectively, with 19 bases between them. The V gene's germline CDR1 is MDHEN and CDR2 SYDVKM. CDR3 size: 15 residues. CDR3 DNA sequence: TGTGCCAGCGCATCCAATCGATGGGTTGACACTGAAGCTTTCTTT. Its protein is CASASNRWVDTEAFF.

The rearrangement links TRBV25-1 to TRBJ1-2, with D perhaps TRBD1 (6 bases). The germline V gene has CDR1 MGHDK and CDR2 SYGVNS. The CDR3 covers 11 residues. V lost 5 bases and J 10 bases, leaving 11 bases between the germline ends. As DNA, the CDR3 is TGTGCCAGCAGTTCTGGGGGCGCCTACACCTTC. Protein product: CASSSGGAYTF.

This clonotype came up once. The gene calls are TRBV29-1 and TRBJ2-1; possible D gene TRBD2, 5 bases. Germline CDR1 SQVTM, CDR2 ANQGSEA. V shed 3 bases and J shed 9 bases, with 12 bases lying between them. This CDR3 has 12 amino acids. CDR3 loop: CSVDGILSEQFF. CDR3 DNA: TGCAGCGTTGACGGGATTCTCAGTGAGCAGTTCTTC.

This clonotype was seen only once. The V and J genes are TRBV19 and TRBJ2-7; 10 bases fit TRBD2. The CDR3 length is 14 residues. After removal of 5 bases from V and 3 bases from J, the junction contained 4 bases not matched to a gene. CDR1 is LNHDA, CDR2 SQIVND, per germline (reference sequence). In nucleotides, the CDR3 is TGTGCCAGTAGTGAAGCGGGAGGGATCTACGAGCAGTACTTC. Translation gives CASSEAGGIYEQYF.

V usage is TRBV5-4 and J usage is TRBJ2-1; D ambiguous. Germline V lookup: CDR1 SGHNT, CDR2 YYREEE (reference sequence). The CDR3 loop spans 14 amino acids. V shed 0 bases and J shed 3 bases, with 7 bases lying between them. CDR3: CASSLGYDYNEQFF. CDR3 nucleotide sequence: TGTGCCAGCAGCTTGGGCTATGACTACAATGAGCAGTTCTTC.

Here the CDR3 DNA reads TGTGCCAGCAGCCAAGAGGGGAAGGACTTCAATGAGCAGTTCTTC. Encoded protein: CASSQEGKDFNEQFF. This sequence joins TRBV3-1 and TRBJ2-1; D is perhaps TRBD2 (5 bases). The CDR3 is made up of 15 amino acids. V dropped 0 bases and J dropped 6 bases, with 12 bases sitting between them. Germline assignment: CDR1 LGHDT and CDR2 YNNKEL (reference sequence).